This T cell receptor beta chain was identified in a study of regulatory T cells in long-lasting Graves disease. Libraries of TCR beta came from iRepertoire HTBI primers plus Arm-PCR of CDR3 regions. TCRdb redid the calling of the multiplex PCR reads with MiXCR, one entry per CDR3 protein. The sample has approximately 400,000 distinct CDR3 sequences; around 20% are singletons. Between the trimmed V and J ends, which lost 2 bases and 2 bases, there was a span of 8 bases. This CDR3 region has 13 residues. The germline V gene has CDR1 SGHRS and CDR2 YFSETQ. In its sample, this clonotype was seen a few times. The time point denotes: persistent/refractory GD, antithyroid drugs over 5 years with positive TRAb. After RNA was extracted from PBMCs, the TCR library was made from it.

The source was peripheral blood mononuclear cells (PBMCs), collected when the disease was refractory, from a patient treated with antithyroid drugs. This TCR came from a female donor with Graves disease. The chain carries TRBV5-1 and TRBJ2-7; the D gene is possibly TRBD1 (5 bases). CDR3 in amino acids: CASSLQAPYEQYF. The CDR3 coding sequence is TGCGCCAGCAGCTTACAGGCCCCCTACGAGCAGTACTTC.